These 18 T cell receptor beta chains share one sample of origin, sequenced in a study of T cells in Graves' hyperthyroidism and ophthalmopathy. Amplification targeted TCR beta CDR3 regions from RNA transcripts. The study used the HTBI primer set for a first-round RT-PCR of the TCR CDR3. TCRdb reprocessed the multiplex PCR reads with MiXCR, giving one entry per CDR3 protein. The table shows hundreds of thousands of distinct CDR3 sequences, with 13% to 15% occurring only once. Material: blood. These TCRs come from a young woman with Graves' hyperthyroidism.

This clonotype was observed many times. The chain recombines TRBV27 with TRBJ1-1; 7 nucleotides agree with TRBD1. The CDR3 contains 14 residues. Looked up from germline, CDR1 is MNHEY and CDR2 is SMNVEV (reference sequence). J was trimmed by 4 bases and V by 5 bases; bases with no gene match: 7. The CDR3 spells CASSPRGGGTEAFF. The CDR3 DNA follows: TGTGCCAGCAGTCCCAGGGGGGGGGGCACTGAAGCTTTCTTT.

In this sample, this clonotype turned up many times. The CDR3 coding sequence is TGTGCCAGTAGTATCCGGGTCGGGTGGAATCAGCCCCAGCATTTT. Encoded protein: CASSIRVGWNQPQHF. This chain connects TRBV19 to TRBJ1-5; D call uncertain. This CDR3 region has 15 residues. Deletions cut 3 bases from V and 4 bases from J, with 13 bases between. Per germline, CDR1 LNHDA and CDR2 SQIVND (reference sequence).

CDR3 bases: TGCAGTGCTAGAGACCCGATCCCCCGGAATCAGCCCCAGCATTTT. This codes for CSARDPIPRNQPQHF. This sequence joins TRBV20-1 and TRBJ1-5; D remains unclear. The V gene's germline CDR1 is DFQATT and CDR2 SNEGSKA (reference sequence). The ends were cut back, 0 bases at V and 4 bases at J, with 13 bases in the middle. The CDR3 contains 15 residues.

This clonotype was seen more than once but under ten times. V and J are TRBV19 and TRBJ1-1; possible D gene TRBD1, 5 bases. CDR1 is LNHDA and CDR2 is SQIVND in the germline V gene (reference sequence). V was shortened by 5 bases and J by 4 bases, with 11 bases between the two germline ends. CDR3 length equals 13 residues. The CDR3 here is CASSQSGSTEAFF. CDR3 nucleotide sequence: TGTGCCAGTAGTCAATCAGGGTCCACTGAAGCTTTCTTT.

This chain links TRBV6-2 or TRBV6-3 with TRBJ2-3; D tentatively fits TRBD1 or TRBD2 (5 bases each). The CDR3 has 14 amino acids. Between the trimmed V and J ends, which lost 2 bases and 4 bases, there was a span of 10 bases. Germline assignment: CDR1 MNHEY and CDR2 SVGEGT. The CDR3 here is CASSYLTGPDTQYF. CDR3 sequence (DNA): TGTGCCAGCAGTTACCTCACGGGACCAGATACGCAGTATTTT.

This clonotype was seen ten or more times. The rearrangement joins TRBV20-1 to TRBJ2-7; D may be TRBD1 or TRBD2 (5 bases each). The CDR3 totals 14 residues. The germline V gene encodes CDR1 DFQATT and CDR2 SNEGSKA (reference sequence). Trimming pared 5 bases from V and 0 bases from J, leaving 14 bases between. For the CDR3, the DNA is TGCAGTGCTGAATCATGGGGGTCCTCCTACGAGCAGTACTTC. Translated, it gives CSAESWGSSYEQYF.

This clonotype came up many times. This rearrangement joins TRBV20-1 to TRBJ2-7; 7 bases fit TRBD2. After removal of 3 bases from V and 2 bases from J, the junction contained 10 bases not matched to a gene. The CDR3 extends over 15 amino acids. The V gene's germline CDR1 is DFQATT and CDR2 SNEGSKA (reference sequence). The CDR3 nucleotides are TGCAGTGCTAGCCCCACAAGGGCGGGGGCCTACGAGCAGTACTTC. Translating gives CSASPTRAGAYEQYF.

In this sample, this clonotype turned up a few times. V gene TRBV13 combines with J gene TRBJ2-1; TRBD2 matches at 12 bases. V was clipped by 5 bases and J by 3 bases; unmatched bases: 14. Germline V gives CDR1 PRHDT, CDR2 FYEKMQ (reference sequence). The CDR3 totals 19 residues. In DNA form, the CDR3 reads TGTGCCAGCAGCCTACGGACTAGCGGGACTACTTCGGGCTACAATGAGCAGTTCTTC. It specifies CASSLRTSGTTSGYNEQFF.

This clonotype was detected a few times. The chain recombines TRBV20-1 with TRBJ2-7; TRBD2 matches 12 bases. This CDR3 comprises 16 residues. Unmatched junction bases numbered 9, after V lost 2 bases and J lost 4 bases. The germline gives CDR1 DFQATT, CDR2 SNEGSKA (reference sequence). CDR3 sequence: CSARLAGGPVLYEQYF. In DNA form, the CDR3 reads TGCAGTGCTAGACTAGCGGGAGGGCCGGTATTGTACGAGCAGTACTTC.

The genes are TRBV4-1 and TRBJ1-1; D is undetermined. Trimming pared 2 bases from V and 1 base from J, leaving 5 bases between. CDR1 is MGHRA and CDR2 is YSYEKL in the germline V gene. CDR3 size: 13 residues. CDR3 DNA: TGCGCCAGCAGCCAAAGGGAGAACACTGAAGCTTTCTTT. Translating it yields CASSQRENTEAFF.

This clonotype was seen more than once but under ten times. The junction shows a germline mismatch at one end, possibly a read error. The chain combines TRBV27 with TRBJ2-7; D gene ambiguous. This CDR3 is built from 16 residues. Germline CDR1 MNHEY, CDR2 SMNVEV (reference sequence). The CDR3 sequence is CANSLSGGSLYYEQYF. The CDR3 DNA reads TGTGCCAACAGTTTGTCCGGTGGTAGCCTATACTACGAGCAGTACTTC.

The J gene is TRBJ2-1, the V gene TRBV28, with 8 bases lining up with TRBD2. This CDR3 has 17 residues. Germline V gives CDR1 MDHEN, CDR2 SYDVKM. J gave up 9 bases and V 5 bases, and 18 bases lay outside the gene matches. The CDR3 DNA reads as TGTGCCAGCAGTCCTCATGGGGCGGGAGGCAGGTTGAGTGAGCAGTTCTTC. It codes for CASSPHGAGGRLSEQFF. Variable domain in full (rest from reference TRBV28 and TRBJ2-1): DVKVTQSSRYLVKRTGEKVFLECVQDMDHENMFWYRQDPGLGLRLIYFSYDVKMKEKGDIPEGYSVSREKKERFSLILESASTNQTSMYLCASSPHGAGGRLSEQFFGPGTRLTVL.

This clonotype occurred many times. V usage is TRBV3-1 and J usage is TRBJ2-5, with D possibly TRBD1 on 6 matching bases. Germline V CDR1 and CDR2: LGHDT, YNNKEL (reference sequence). The CDR3 spans 17 residues. Trimming removed 5 bases from V and 0 bases from J, with 19 bases in between. CDR3 bases: TGTGCCAGCAGCAACGTTTGGACAGACCAGTACCAAGAGACCCAGTACTTC. Its translation is CASSNVWTDQYQETQYF.

A few counts support this clonotype. This chain uses TRBV4-2 with TRBJ1-6, with TRBD1 matching over 9 bases. Losses at the gene ends were 3 bases for V and 2 bases for J; bases not matched to a gene: 5. CDR1 and CDR2 (germline): LGHNA, YNFKEQ. This CDR3 comprises 17 residues. This CDR3 is CASSQGTGSPYNSPLHF. Written as DNA, the CDR3 is TGTGCCAGCAGCCAGGGGACAGGGAGTCCCTATAATTCACCCCTCCACTTT.

The chain carries TRBV2 and TRBJ1-1, with no clear D. The CDR3 extends over 14 amino acids. The V gene lost 2 bases and the J gene lost 1 base, with 8 bases spanning the gap. Germline V lookup: CDR1 SNHLY, CDR2 FYNNEI. CDR3 sequence: CASSEYGGNTEAFF. Here the CDR3 DNA reads TGTGCCAGCAGTGAATACGGCGGGAACACTGAAGCTTTCTTT.

The chain is built from TRBV20-1 and TRBJ1-1; D is undetermined. The CDR3 consists of 13 residues. The germline V gene has CDR1 DFQATT and CDR2 SNEGSKA (reference sequence). The V and J ends lost 3 bases and 0 bases respectively, with 8 bases between them. In DNA form, the CDR3 reads TGCAGTGCTAGGACTCTCTTGAACACTGAAGCTTTCTTT. Its translation is CSARTLLNTEAFF.

This clonotype was seen a handful of times. DNA of the CDR3: TGTGCCAGCACCCCAGAGAGCCCCAAACGGTCCTACGAGCAGTACTTC. Its translation: CASTPESPKRSYEQYF. V usage is TRBV7-9 and J usage is TRBJ2-7, with D uncertain. This CDR3 region has 16 residues. Germline CDR1 and CDR2: SEHNR and FQNEAQ (reference sequence). Deletions cut 7 bases from V and 1 base from J, with 20 bases between.

This clonotype has more than one count but fewer than ten. This rearrangement joins TRBV11-2 to TRBJ2-1; 7 bases are a match to TRBD2. The germline V gene has CDR1 SGHAT and CDR2 FQNNGV. The ends lost 6 bases at V and 3 bases at J; junction bases unmatched: 5. The CDR3 spans 14 residues. The CDR3 loop is CASSGSSGYNEQFF. The CDR3 nucleotides are TGTGCCAGCAGTGGTTCTAGCGGCTACAATGAGCAGTTCTTC. The full variable domain, rest sourced from reference TRBV11-2 and TRBJ2-1, is EAGVAQSPRYKIIEKRQSVAFWCNPISGHATLYWYQQILGQGPKLLIQFQNNGVVDDSQLPKDRFSAERLKGVDSTLKIQPAKLEDSAVYLCASSGSSGYNEQFFGPGTRLTVL.